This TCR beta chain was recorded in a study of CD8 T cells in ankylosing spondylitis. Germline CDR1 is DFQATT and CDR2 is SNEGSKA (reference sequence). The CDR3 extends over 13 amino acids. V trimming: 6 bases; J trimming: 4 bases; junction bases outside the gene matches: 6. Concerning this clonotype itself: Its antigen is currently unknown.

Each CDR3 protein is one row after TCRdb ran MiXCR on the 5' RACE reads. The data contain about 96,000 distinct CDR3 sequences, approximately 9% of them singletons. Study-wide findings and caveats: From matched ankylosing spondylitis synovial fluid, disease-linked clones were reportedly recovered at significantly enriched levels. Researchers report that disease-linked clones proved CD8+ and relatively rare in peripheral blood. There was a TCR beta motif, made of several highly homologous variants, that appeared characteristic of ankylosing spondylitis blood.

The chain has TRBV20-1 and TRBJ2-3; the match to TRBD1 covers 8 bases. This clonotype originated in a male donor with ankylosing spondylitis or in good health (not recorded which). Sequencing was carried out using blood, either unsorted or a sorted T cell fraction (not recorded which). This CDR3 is CSAPDREADTQYF. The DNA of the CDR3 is TGCAGTGCCCCGGACAGGGAGGCAGATACGCAGTATTTT.